This T cell receptor (beta chain) was profiled in a study of T cell repertoires in cytomegalovirus infection. Study overall: Shared public TCR beta signatures pointed to both CMV infection and a matching HLA type.

This clonotype was detected a few times. Its antigen is as yet unknown. General study points: In two of eight donors, the top clonotype was HLA-C-restricted CMV-specific. Identification of carriers of CMV plus the relevant HLA was achieved through cumulative public TCR beta family frequency.

TCRdb reprocessed the reads with MiXCR, giving one entry per CDR3 protein. The sample contains about 740,000 distinct CDR3 sequences, 35% of which appear only once. The CDR3 extends over 19 amino acids. The junction had 15 bases not matched to a gene; V was cut back by 5 bases and J by 0 bases. Germline V lookup: CDR1 SGHRS, CDR2 YFSETQ. This TCR derives from a human donor in good health (CMV status not recorded). Some clones in this sample may be carry-over from other donors' samples. What was sequenced was PBMCs. This sequence joins TRBV5-1 and TRBJ1-1, with TRBD1 matching 11 bases. CDR3 residues: CASRKTTGTGGTMNTEAFF. The DNA of the CDR3 is TGCGCCAGCAGGAAGACGACCGGGACAGGGGGGACGATGAACACTGAAGCTTTCTTT.